These T cell receptor beta chains were read from a single sample in a study of cytomegalovirus exposure and HLA in healthy donors. The data were produced by immunoSEQ multiplex PCR, yet TCRdb's version contains in-frame clones alone and is incomplete. The sample lists roughly 73,000 clones; roughly 84% were seen once. Sequencing was done on a sample of PBMCs. All receptors derive from a woman aged 50 to 60 in good health and CMV-seronegative. Each CDR3 is given with its conserved first and last residue. Each record gives: clone size, D gene, J gene, V gene, CDR3 protein, CDR3 DNA. A D gene is named only where the DNA matches it firmly. Size is omitted from some rows. Given values are once, few, many or a class for expanded clones.

size: -; D: -; J: TRBJ1-1; V: TRBV28; CDR3: CASSWGGGGNTEAFF; DNA: TGTGCCAGCAGCTGGGGCGGGGGCGGGAACACTGAAGCTTTCTTT
size: -; D: TRBD1; J: TRBJ1-1; V: TRBV13; CDR3: CASSRDRTEAFF; DNA: TGTGCCAGCAGCCGGGACAGGACTGAAGCTTTCTTT
size: -; D: -; J: TRBJ1-5; V: TRBV19; CDR3: CATQGRITSNQPQHF; DNA: TGTGCCACCCAGGGAAGGATAACTAGCAATCAGCCCCAGCATTTT
size: -; D: TRBD1; J: TRBJ1-4; V: TRBV23-1; CDR3: CASRTGATNEKLFF; DNA: TGCGCCAGCAGGACAGGGGCAACTAATGAAAAACTGTTTTTT
size: -; D: -; J: TRBJ1-6; V: TRBV30; CDR3: CAWSSQRQGLRSPLHF; DNA: TGTGCCTGGAGCAGCCAAAGGCAGGGACTTCGATCACCCCTCCACTTT
size: -; D: -; J: TRBJ2-7; V: TRBV2; CDR3: CASSEDWAEQYF; DNA: TGTGCCAGCAGTGAGGACTGGGCCGAGCAGTACTTC
size: -; D: -; J: TRBJ2-3; V: TRBV5-1; CDR3: CASSLRGTDTQYF; DNA: TGCGCCAGCAGCTTGCGGGGTACAGATACGCAGTATTTT
size: -; D: TRBD1; J: TRBJ1-2; V: TRBV29-1; CDR3: CSVGQGTRGYTF; DNA: TGCAGCGTTGGACAGGGTACGAGAGGCTACACCTTC
size: once; D: -; J: TRBJ1-1; V: TRBV27; CDR3: CASSLSNNKNTEAFF; DNA: TGTGCCAGCAGTTTATCGAACAACAAAAACACTGAAGCTTTCTTT
size: -; D: -; J: TRBJ1-1; V: TRBV7-9; CDR3: CASSFGTSEPAAFF; DNA: TGTGCCAGCAGCTTTGGGACTAGCGAACCGGCAGCTTTCTTT
size: -; D: TRBD1; J: TRBJ1-1; V: TRBV4-1; CDR3: CASSQQGGLGAEAFF; DNA: TGCGCCAGCAGCCAGCAGGGGGGATTGGGGGCTGAAGCTTTCTTT
size: -; D: TRBD1; J: TRBJ2-7; V: TRBV4-1; CDR3: CASSQERTGVGYEQYF; DNA: TGCGCCAGCAGCCAAGAGCGAACAGGGGTGGGCTACGAGCAGTACTTC
size: -; D: TRBD1; J: TRBJ1-4; V: TRBV28; CDR3: CAIMSGTGELFF; DNA: TGTGCCATCATGTCCGGGACAGGGGAACTGTTTTTT
size: -; D: -; J: TRBJ2-1; V: TRBV27; CDR3: CASSRGRGGSSNEQFF; DNA: TGTGCCAGCAGTAGGGGGAGAGGGGGTAGCTCTAATGAGCAGTTCTTC
size: -; D: -; J: TRBJ1-1; V: TRBV29-1; CDR3: CSVFRGGSDTEAFF; DNA: TGCAGCGTTTTCCGGGGGGGGTCGGATACTGAAGCTTTCTTT
size: -; D: TRBD2; J: TRBJ2-1; V: TRBV5-1; CDR3: CASSPRTSGISEQFF; DNA: TGCGCCAGCAGCCCTCGGACTAGCGGGATTAGTGAGCAGTTCTTC